The T cell receptor beta chain described here comes from a study of CXCR3-negative and CXCR3-positive naive CD8 T cells. Across the whole study: Sequencing yielded 140 million or so TRB reads, roughly 1.5 +/- 0.3 million per library.

There are 13 residues in the CDR3. Germline values: CDR1 PRHDT, CDR2 FYEKMQ (reference sequence). TRB cDNA libraries were made by UMI-labeled 5' RACE. TCRdb reprocessed the 5' RACE reads, with one entry per CDR3 protein and no DNA. Its clone listing holds some 120,000 distinct CDR3 sequences. Study results and caveats: Naive cells that were CXCR3-positive had more hydrophobic TRB CDR3s (compared with CXCR3-negative naive cells).

Identification of naive CD8+ T cells rested on CD45RO-CCR7+CD27+CD95- status. For this clonotype: Its antigen is still unknown.

This rearrangement joins TRBV13 to TRBJ1-1; TCRdb's D gene call, TRBD1, goes unchecked for lack of DNA. Material for sequencing was naive CXCR3+ CD8+ T cells from blood. Subset described: CD45RO-CCR7+CD27+CD95- naive CD8+ T cells expressing CXCR3 (TNR3+). This TCR derives from a human donor in good health. Some clones in this sample may be carry-over from other donors' samples. CDR3 sequence reads: CASSLGDSSEAFF.